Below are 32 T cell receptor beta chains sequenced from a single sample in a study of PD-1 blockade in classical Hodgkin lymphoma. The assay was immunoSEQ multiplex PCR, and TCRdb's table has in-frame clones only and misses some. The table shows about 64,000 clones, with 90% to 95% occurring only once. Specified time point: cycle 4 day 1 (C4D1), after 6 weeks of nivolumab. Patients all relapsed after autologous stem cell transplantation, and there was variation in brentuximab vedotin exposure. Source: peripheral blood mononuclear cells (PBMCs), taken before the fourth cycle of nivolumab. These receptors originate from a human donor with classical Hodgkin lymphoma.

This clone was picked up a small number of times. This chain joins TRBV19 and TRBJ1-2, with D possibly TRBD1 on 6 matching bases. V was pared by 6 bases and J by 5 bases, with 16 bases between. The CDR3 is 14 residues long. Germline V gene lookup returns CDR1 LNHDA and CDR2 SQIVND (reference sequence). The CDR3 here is CASRRLQGLYGYTF. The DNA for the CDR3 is TGTGCCAGTAGACGACTACAGGGCTTGTATGGCTACACCTTC.

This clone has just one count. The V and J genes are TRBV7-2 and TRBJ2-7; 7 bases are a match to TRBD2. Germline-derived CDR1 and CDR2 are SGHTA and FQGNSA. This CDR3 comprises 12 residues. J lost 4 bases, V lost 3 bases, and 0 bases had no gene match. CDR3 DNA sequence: TGTGCCAGCAGCTTTAGCGGGTACGAGCAGTACTTC. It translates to CASSFSGYEQYF.

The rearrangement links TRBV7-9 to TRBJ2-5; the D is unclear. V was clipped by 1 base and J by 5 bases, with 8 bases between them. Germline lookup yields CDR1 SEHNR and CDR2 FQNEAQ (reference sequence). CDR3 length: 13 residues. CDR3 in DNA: TGTGCCAGCAGCTTAGGGACGAAGGAGACCCAGTACTTC. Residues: CASSLGTKETQYF.

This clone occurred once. The CDR3 DNA is TGTGCCGGCTCGGGGCCCATATACAATGAGCAGTTCTTC. This encodes CAGSGPIYNEQFF. The rearrangement joins TRBV6-1 to TRBJ2-1, with D perhaps given as TRBD1 or TRBD2 (5 bases each). Trimming removed 11 bases at V and 4 bases at J, with 15 bases between. CDR1 MNHNS and CDR2 SASEGT come from the germline V gene. This CDR3 has 13 amino acids.

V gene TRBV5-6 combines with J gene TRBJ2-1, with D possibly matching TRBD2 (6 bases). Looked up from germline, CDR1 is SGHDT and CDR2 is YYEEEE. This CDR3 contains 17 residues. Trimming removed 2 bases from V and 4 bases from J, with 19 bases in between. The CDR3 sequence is CASSLRGGSGGYNEQFF. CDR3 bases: TGTGCCAGCAGCTTAAGGGGCGGTAGCGGCGGGTACAATGAGCAGTTCTTC.

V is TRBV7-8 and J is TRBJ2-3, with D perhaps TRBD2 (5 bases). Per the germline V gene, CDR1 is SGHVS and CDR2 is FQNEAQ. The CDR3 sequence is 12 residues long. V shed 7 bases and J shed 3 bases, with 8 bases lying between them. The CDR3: CASTWRTDTQYF. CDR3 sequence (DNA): TGTGCCAGCACCTGGAGGACAGATACGCAGTATTTT. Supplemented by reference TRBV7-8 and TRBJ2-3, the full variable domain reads GAGVSQSPRYKVAKRGQDVALRCDPISGHVSLFWYQQALGQGPEFLTYFQNEAQLDKSGLPSDRFFAERPEGSVSTLKIQRTQQEDSAVYLCASTWRTDTQYFGPGTRLTVL.

DNA for the CDR3: TGCAGCGCTAGCCGGGACAGAAAAAAAGAGACCCAGTACTTC. Amino acids: CSASRDRKKETQYF. The chain combines TRBV29-1 with TRBJ2-5, with TRBD1 matching over 7 bases. Losses at the gene ends were 7 bases for V and 3 bases for J; bases not matched to a gene: 11. Germline CDR1 SQVTM, CDR2 ANQGSEA. The CDR3 has 14 residues.

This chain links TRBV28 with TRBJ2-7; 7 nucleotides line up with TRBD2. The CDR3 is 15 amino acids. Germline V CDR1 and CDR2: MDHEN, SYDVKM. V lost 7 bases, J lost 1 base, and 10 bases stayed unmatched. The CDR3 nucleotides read TGTGCCAGCACCTTCCGCGGGGGACCATCCTACGAGCAGTACTTC. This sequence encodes CASTFRGGPSYEQYF.

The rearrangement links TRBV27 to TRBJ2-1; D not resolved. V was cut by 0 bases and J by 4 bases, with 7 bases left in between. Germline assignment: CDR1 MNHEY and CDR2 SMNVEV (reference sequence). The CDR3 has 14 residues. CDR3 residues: CASSLSARYNEQFF. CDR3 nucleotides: TGTGCCAGCAGTTTATCGGCTAGATACAATGAGCAGTTCTTC.

The CDR3 nucleotides read TGTGCCAGCTCCAAAGGGGACTTCAACCAAGAGACCCAGTACTTC. This translates into CASSKGDFNQETQYF. The chain combines TRBV6-6 with TRBJ2-5; TRBD2 might be the D (6 bases). Trimming shortened V by 8 bases and J by 0 bases, and 16 bases separated the two germline ends. Germline assignment: CDR1 MNHNY and CDR2 SVGAGI (reference sequence). The CDR3 is 15 residues long.

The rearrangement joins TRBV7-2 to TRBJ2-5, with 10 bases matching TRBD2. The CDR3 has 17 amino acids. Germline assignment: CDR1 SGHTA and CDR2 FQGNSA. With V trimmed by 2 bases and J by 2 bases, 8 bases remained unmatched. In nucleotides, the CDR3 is TGTGCCAGCAGCTTAACAGCGGGGGGGCAGAGGCAAGAGACCCAGTACTTC. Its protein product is CASSLTAGGQRQETQYF.

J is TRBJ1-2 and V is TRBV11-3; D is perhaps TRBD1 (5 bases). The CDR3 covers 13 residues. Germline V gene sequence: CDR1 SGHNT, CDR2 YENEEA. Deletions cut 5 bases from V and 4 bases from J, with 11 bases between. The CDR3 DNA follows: TGTGCCAGCAGCGACGGGGACGGCTATGGCTACACCTTC. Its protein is CASSDGDGYGYTF. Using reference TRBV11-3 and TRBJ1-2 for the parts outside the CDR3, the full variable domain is EAGVVQSPRYKIIEKKQPVAFWCNPISGHNTLYWYLQNLGQGPELLIRYENEEAVDDSQLPKDRFSAERLKGVDSTLKIQPAELGDSAVYLCASSDGDGYGYTFGSGTRLTVV.

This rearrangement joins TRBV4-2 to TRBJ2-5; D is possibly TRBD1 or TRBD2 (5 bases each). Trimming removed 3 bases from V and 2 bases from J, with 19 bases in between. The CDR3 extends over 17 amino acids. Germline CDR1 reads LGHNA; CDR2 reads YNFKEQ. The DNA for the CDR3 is TGTGCCAGCAGCCAGGACCGTTTCGCCTGGGGGCAAGAGACCCAGTACTTC. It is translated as CASSQDRFAWGQETQYF.

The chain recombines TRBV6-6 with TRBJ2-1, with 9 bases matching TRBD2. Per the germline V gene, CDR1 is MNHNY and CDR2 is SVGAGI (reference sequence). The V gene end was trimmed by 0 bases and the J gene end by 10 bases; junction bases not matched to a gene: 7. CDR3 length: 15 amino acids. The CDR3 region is CASSYSILAGVEQFF. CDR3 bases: TGTGCCAGCAGTTACTCGATATTAGCGGGGGTGGAGCAGTTCTTC.

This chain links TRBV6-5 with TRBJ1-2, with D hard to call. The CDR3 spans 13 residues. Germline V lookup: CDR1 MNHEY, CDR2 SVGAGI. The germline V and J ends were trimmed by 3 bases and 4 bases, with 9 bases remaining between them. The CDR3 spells CASSYMVSYGYTF. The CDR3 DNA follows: TGTGCCAGCAGTTATATGGTCAGCTATGGCTACACCTTC.

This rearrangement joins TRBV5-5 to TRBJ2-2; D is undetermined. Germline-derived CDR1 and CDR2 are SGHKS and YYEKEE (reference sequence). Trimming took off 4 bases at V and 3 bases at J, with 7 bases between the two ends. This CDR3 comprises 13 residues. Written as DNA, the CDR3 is TGTGCCAGCAGCACGCAGTACACCGGGGAGCTGTTTTTT. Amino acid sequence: CASSTQYTGELFF.

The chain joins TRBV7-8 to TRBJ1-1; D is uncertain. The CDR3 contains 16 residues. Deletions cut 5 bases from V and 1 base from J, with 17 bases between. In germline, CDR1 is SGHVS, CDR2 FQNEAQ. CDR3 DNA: TGTGCCAGCAGCCCGCACATTTACGGTGGGAACACTGAAGCTTTCTTT. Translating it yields CASSPHIYGGNTEAFF.

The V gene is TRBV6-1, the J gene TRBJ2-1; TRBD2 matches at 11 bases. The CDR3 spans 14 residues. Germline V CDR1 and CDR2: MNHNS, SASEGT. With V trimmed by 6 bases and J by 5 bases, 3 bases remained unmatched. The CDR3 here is CASREGLADNEQFF. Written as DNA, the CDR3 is TGTGCCAGCAGAGAGGGACTAGCGGACAATGAGCAGTTCTTC.

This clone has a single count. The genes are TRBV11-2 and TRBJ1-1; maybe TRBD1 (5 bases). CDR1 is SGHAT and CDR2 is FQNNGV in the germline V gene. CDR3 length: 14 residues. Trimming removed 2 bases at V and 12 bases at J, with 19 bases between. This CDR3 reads CASSLYGTWALPFF. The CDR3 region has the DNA TGTGCCAGCAGCTTATATGGGACTTGGGCATTACCTTTCTTT.

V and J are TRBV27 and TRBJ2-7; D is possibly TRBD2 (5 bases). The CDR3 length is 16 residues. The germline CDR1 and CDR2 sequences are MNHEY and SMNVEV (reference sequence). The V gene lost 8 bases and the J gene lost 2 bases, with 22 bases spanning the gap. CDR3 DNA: TGTGCCAGCGGGGAGATTTCGGGTACGGGGACCTACGAGCAGTACTTC. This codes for CASGEISGTGTYEQYF.

The CDR3 region has the DNA TGTGCCAGCAGCTTCCCTTTAGCGGGACCCTCCTACGAGCAGTACTTC. Its translation is CASSFPLAGPSYEQYF. The chain links TRBV12-1 to TRBJ2-7; no check of the table's D call, TRBD2, against the DNA was made. TRBV12-1 is designated a pseudogene. CDR3 length equals 16 residues.

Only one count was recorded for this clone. The CDR3 region is CASSQMTGRTGELFF. The CDR3 bases are TGTGCCAGCAGTCAAATGACGGGGCGCACCGGGGAGCTGTTTTTT. V gene TRBV27 combines with J gene TRBJ2-2; possibly TRBD1 or TRBD2 for D (5 bases each). Germline V CDR1 and CDR2: MNHEY, SMNVEV (reference sequence). This CDR3 has 15 amino acids. V was shortened by 5 bases and J by 4 bases, with 14 bases between the two germline ends.

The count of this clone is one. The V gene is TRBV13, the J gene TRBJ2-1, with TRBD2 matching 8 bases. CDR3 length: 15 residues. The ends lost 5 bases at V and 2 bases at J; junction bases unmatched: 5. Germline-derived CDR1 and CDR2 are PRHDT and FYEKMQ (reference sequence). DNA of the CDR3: TGTGCCAGCAGCCCCGGGACTAGGACCTACAATGAGCAGTTCTTC. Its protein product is CASSPGTRTYNEQFF.

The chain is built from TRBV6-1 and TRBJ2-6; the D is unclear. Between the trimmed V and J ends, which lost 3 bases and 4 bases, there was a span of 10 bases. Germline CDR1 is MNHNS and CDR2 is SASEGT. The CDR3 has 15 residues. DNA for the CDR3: TGTGCCAGCAGTGAGTACTTGAAAGGGGCCAACGTCCTGACTTTC. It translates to CASSEYLKGANVLTF.

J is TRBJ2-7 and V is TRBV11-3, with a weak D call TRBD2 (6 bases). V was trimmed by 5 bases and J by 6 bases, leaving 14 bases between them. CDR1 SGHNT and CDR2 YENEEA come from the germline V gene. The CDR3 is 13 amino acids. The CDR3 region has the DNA TGTGCCAGCAGCGTGTGGACGGGGGTCGAGCAGTACTTC. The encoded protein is CASSVWTGVEQYF.

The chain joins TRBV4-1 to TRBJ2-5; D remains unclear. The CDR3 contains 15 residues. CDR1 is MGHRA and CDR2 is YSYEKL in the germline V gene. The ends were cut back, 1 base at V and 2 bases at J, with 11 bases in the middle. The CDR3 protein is CASSQAERIQETQYF. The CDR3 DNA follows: TGCGCCAGCAGCCAAGCCGAAAGGATTCAAGAGACCCAGTACTTC.

The CDR3 loop reads CASSSRGIGGEQYF. DNA for the CDR3: TGTGCCAGCAGTTCTCGGGGCATCGGCGGCGAGCAGTACTTC. The chain recombines TRBV2 with TRBJ2-7, with D perhaps matching TRBD1 or TRBD2 (5 bases each). V lost 5 bases and J 6 bases, leaving 17 bases between the germline ends. This CDR3 comprises 14 residues. Germline V gives CDR1 SNHLY, CDR2 FYNNEI.

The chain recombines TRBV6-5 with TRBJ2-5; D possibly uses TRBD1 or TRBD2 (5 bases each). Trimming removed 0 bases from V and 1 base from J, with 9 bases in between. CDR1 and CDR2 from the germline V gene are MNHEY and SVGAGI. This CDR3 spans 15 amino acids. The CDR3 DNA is TGTGCCAGCAGTTACTCTGTGGGGGTCCAAGAGACCCAGTACTTC. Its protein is CASSYSVGVQETQYF.

The CDR3 DNA follows: TGTGCCAGCAGCTTTTCAGGGCTCACCGGGGAGCTGTTTTTT. Translating it yields CASSFSGLTGELFF. V usage is TRBV7-6 and J usage is TRBJ2-2; weak D call: TRBD1 (5 bases). V lost 3 bases to trimming and J lost 4 bases, with 9 bases between them. The CDR3 runs to 14 residues. Germline CDR1 reads SGHVS; CDR2 reads FNYEAQ. Looking up the rest from reference TRBV7-6 and TRBJ2-2 gives the full variable domain: GAGVSQSPRYKVTKRGQDVALRCDPISGHVSLYWYRQALGQGPEFLTYFNYEAQQDKSGLPNDRFSAERPEGSISTLTIQRTEQRDSAMYRCASSFSGLTGELFFGEGSRLTVL.

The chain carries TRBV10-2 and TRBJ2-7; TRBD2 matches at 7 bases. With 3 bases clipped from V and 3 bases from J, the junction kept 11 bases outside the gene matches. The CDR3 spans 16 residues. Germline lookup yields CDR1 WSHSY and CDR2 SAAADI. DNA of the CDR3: TGCGCCAGCAGTGACCCCGGACTAGGAGTGTTCTACGAGCAGTACTTC. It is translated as CASSDPGLGVFYEQYF.

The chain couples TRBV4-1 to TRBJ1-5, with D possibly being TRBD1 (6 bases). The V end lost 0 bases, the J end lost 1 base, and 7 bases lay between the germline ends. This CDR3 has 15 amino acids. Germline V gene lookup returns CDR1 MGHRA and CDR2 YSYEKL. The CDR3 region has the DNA TGCGCCAGCAGCCAAGAAGGACAGAGCAATCAGCCCCAGCATTTT. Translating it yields CASSQEGQSNQPQHF.

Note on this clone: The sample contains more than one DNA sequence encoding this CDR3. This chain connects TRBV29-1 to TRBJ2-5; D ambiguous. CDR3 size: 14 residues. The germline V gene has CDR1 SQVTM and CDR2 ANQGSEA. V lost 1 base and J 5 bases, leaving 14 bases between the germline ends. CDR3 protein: CSVEGAGFRETQYF. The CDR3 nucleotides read TGCAGCGTTGAAGGGGCTGGTTTTCGGGAGACCCAGTACTTC. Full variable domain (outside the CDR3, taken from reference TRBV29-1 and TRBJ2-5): SAVISQKPSRDICQRGTSLTIQCQVDSQVTMMFWYRQQPGQSLTLIATANQGSEATYESGFVIDKFPISRPNLTFSTLTVSNMSPEDSSIYLCSVEGAGFRETQYFGPGTRLLVL.